There are a few counts of the clone carrying this TCR beta chain. The entry originates in a study of blood T cell repertoires in COVID-19. Turning to the study itself: Sites in the United States, Italy and Spain provided acute and convalescent COVID-19 samples. The cDNA or gDNA used as material had been derived from T cells, B-cell-depleted T cells, or PBMCs.

The germline V and J ends were trimmed by 6 bases and 0 bases, with 7 bases remaining between them. The CDR3 covers 13 residues. Germline values: CDR1 WSHSY, CDR2 SAAADI. Authors' methods: Reference gene primer amplification in the assay estimated nucleated cell counts. Profiling relied on immunoSEQ multiplex PCR, and the TCRdb table lists in-frame clones only, not all of them. V, J and clone size are those of that table, while D and trimming were read from the DNA. The sample shows 250,000 or so clones, 84% of them seen only once. Sequenced input: peripheral blood. This chain uses TRBV10-2 with TRBJ2-3; no firm D call. This clonotype was sampled from a man in his fifties with acute or convalescent COVID-19. Here the CDR3 reads CASRETSTDTQYF. The CDR3, as DNA: TGCGCCAGCAGAGAAACTAGCACAGATACGCAGTATTTT.